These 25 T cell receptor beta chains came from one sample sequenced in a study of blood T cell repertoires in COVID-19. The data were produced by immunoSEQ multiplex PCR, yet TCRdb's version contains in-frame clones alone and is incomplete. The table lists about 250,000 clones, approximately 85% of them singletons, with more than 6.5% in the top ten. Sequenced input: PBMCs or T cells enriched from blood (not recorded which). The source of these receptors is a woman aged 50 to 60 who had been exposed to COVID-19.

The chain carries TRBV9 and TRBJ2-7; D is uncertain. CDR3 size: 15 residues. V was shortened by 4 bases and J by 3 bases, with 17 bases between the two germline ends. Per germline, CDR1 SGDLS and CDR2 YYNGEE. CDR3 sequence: CASSLDLSESYEQYF. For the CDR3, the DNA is TGTGCCAGCAGCTTAGACCTGTCGGAGAGCTACGAGCAGTACTTC.

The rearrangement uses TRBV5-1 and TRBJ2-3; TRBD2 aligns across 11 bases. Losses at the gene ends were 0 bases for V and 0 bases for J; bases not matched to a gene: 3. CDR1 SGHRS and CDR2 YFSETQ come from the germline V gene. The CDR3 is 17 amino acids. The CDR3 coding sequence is TGCGCCAGCAGCTTGGTGGCTAGCGGGGGGAGCACAGATACGCAGTATTTT. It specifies CASSLVASGGSTDTQYF.

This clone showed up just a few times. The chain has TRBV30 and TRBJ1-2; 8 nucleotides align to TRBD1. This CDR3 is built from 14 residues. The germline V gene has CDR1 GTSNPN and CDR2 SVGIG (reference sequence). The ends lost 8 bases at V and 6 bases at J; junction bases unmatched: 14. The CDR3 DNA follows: TGTGCCGGCACCTCGGACAGGGCCCTTCATGGCTACACCTTC. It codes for CAGTSDRALHGYTF.

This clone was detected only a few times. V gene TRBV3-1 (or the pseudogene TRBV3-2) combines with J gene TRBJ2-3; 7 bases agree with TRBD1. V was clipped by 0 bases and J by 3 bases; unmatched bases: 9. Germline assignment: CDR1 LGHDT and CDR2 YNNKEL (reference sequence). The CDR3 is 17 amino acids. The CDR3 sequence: CASSQERTGDRTDTQYF. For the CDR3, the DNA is TGTGCCAGCAGCCAAGAAAGGACAGGAGATCGGACAGATACGCAGTATTTT.

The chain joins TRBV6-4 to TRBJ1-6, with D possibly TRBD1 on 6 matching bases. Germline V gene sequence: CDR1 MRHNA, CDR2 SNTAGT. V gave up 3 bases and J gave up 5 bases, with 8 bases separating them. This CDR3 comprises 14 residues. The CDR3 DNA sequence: TGTGCCAGCAGTGATACAGGGAATAATTCACCCCTCCACTTT. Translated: CASSDTGNNSPLHF.

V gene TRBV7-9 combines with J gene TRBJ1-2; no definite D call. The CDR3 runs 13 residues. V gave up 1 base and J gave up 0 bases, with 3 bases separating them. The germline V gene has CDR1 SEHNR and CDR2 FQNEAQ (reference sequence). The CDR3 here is CASSLDTNYGYTF. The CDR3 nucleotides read TGTGCCAGCAGCTTAGATACTAACTATGGCTACACCTTC.

DNA for the CDR3: TGTGCCAGTAGTATGGGGCTCCGGACAGCCAGCACAGATACGCAGTATTTT. Protein sequence: CASSMGLRTASTDTQYF. The chain employs TRBV19 and TRBJ2-3; D may be TRBD1 (6 bases). The CDR3 length is 17 residues. Trimming removed 3 bases at V and 0 bases at J, with 16 bases between. Germline CDR1 LNHDA, CDR2 SQIVND (reference sequence).

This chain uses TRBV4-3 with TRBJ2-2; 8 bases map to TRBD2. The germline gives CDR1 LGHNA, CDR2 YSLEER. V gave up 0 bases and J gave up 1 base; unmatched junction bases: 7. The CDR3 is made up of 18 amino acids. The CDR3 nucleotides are TGCGCCAGCAGCCAAGAGGGTCCGGGGGGGATGAACACCGGGGAGCTGTTTTTT. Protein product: CASSQEGPGGMNTGELFF.

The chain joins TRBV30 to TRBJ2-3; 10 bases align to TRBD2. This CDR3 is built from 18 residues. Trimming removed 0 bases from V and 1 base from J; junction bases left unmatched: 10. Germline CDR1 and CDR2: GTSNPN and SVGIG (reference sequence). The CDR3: CAWSVSSGGAYGTDTQYF. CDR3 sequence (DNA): TGTGCCTGGAGTGTATCCAGCGGGGGGGCGTATGGCACAGATACGCAGTATTTT. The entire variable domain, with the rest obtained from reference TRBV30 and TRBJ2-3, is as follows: SQTIHQWPATLVQPVGSPLSLECTVEGTSNPNLYWYRQAAGRGLQLLFYSVGIGQISSEVPQNLSASRPQDRQFILSSKKLLLSDSGFYLCAWSVSSGGAYGTDTQYFGPGTRLTVL.

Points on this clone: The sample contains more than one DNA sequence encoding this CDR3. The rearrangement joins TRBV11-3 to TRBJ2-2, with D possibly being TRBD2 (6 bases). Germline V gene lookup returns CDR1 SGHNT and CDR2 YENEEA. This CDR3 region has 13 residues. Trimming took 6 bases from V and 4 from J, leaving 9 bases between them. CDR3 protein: CASRAGTTGELFF. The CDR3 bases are TGTGCCAGCAGGGCGGGAACCACCGGGGAGCTGTTTTTT.

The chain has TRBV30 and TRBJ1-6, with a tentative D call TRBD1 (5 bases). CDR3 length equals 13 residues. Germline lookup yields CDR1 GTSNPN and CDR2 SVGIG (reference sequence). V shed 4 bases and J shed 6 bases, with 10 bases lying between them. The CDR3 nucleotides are TGTGCCTGGACAGACAGATTTAATTCACCCCTCCACTTT. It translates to CAWTDRFNSPLHF.

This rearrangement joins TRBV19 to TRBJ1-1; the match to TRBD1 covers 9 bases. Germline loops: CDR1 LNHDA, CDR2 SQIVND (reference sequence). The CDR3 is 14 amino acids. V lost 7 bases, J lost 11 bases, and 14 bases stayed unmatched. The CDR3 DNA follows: TGTGCCAGTACCTGGGGTCCCGGGACAGGGAGGGCTTTCTTT. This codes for CASTWGPGTGRAFF. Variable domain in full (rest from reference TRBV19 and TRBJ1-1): DGGITQSPKYLFRKEGQNVTLSCEQNLNHDAMYWYRQDPGQGLRLIYYSQIVNDFQKGDIAEGYSVSREKKESFPLTVTSAQKNPTAFYLCASTWGPGTGRAFFGQGTRLTVV.

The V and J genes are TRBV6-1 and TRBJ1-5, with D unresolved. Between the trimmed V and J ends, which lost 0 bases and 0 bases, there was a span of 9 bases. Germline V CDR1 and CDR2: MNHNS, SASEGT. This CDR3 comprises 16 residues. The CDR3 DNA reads TGTGCCAGCAGTGAAGCGCCACCGGGTAGCAATCAGCCCCAGCATTTT. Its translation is CASSEAPPGSNQPQHF.

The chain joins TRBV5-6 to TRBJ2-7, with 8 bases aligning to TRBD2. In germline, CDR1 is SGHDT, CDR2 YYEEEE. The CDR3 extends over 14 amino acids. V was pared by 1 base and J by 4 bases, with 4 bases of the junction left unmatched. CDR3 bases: TGTGCCAGCAGCTTGCGGGGGGGCCTGTACGAGCAGTACTTC. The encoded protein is CASSLRGGLYEQYF.

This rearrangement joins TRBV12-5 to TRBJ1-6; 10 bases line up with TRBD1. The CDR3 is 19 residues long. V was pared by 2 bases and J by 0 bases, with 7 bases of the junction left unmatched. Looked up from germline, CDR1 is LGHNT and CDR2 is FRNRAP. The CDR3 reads CASGLKTGGLSSYNSPLHF. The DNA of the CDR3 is TGTGCTAGTGGTTTGAAGACAGGGGGCCTTAGCTCCTATAATTCACCCCTCCACTTT.

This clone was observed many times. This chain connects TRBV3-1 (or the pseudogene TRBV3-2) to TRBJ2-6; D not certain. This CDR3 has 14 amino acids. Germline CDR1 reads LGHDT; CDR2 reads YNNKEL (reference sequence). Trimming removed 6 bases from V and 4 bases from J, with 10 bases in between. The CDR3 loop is CASSLISGANVLTF. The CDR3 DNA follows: TGTGCCAGCAGTCTTATTAGCGGGGCCAACGTCCTGACTTTC.

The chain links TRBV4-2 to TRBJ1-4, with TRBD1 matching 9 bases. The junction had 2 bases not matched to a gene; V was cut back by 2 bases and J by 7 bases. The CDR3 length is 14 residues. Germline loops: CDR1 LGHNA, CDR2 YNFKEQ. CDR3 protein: CASSQTGGGEKLFF. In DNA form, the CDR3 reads TGTGCCAGCAGCCAAACAGGGGGCGGTGAAAAACTGTTTTTT.

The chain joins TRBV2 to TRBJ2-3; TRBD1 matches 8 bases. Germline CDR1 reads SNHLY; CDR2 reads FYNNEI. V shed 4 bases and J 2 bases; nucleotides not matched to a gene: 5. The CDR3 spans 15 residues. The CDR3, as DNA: TGTGCCAGCAGTGGCGGACAGGGCTACACAGATACGCAGTATTTT. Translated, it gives CASSGGQGYTDTQYF.

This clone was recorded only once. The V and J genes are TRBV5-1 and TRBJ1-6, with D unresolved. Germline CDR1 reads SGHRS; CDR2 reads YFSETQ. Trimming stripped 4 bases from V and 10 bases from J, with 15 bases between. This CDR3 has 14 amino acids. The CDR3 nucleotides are TGCGCCAGCAGCGGGGAGGGATTGAGCTCACCCCTCCACTTT. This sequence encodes CASSGEGLSSPLHF.

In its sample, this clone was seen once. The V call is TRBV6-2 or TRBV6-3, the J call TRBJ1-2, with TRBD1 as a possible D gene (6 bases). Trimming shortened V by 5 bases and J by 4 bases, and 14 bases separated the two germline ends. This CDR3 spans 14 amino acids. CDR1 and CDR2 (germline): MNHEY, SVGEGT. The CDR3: CASSKDSRTYGYTF. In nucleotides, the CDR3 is TGTGCCAGCAGTAAGGACAGCCGTACCTATGGCTACACCTTC.

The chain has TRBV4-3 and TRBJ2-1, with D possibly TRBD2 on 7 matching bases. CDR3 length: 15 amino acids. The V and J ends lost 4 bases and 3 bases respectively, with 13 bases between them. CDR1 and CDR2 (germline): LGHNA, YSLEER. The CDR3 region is CASSPHREGYNEQFF. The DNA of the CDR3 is TGCGCCAGCAGCCCCCACAGGGAGGGCTACAATGAGCAGTTCTTC.

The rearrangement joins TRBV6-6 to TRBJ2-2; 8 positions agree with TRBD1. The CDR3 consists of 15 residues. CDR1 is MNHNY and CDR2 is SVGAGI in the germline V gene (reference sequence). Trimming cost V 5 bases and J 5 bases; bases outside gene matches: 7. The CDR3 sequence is CASSRMDRVTGELFF. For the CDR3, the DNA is TGTGCCAGCAGTCGGATGGACAGGGTAACCGGGGAGCTGTTTTTT.

The CDR3 loop reads CASSFRGARADTQYF. CDR3 nucleotide sequence: TGTGCCAGCAGCTTCCGGGGGGCCCGGGCAGATACGCAGTATTTT. The gene calls are TRBV5-6 and TRBJ2-3, with D possibly matching TRBD2 (7 bases). CDR1 is SGHDT, CDR2 YYEEEE, per germline. The CDR3 sequence is 15 residues long. V lost 2 bases to trimming and J lost 4 bases, with 14 bases between them.

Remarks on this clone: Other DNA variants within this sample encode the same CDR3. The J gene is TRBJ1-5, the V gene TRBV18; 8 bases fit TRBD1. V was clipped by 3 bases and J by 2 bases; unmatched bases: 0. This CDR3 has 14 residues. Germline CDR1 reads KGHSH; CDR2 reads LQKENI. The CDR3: CASSPGQGNQPQHF. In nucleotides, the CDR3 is TGTGCCAGCTCACCGGGACAGGGCAATCAGCCCCAGCATTTT.

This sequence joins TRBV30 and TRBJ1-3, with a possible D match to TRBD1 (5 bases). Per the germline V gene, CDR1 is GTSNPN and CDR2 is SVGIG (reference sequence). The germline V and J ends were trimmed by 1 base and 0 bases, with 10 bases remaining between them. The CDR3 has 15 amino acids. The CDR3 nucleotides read TGTGCCTGGAGTGGTGACAGATTCTCTGGAAACACCATATATTTT. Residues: CAWSGDRFSGNTIYF.